This is a list of T cell receptor beta chains from one sample in a study of T cell changes during pregnancy in multiple sclerosis. The protocol was immunoSEQ multiplex PCR, while the TCRdb copy is restricted to in-frame clones and leaves out a portion. The data hold approximately 64,000 clones, with 92% observed a single time. The specimen was peripheral blood, collected in the first trimester of pregnancy. Receptors were obtained from a female donor with multiple sclerosis, enrolled in a pregnancy study. CDR3s include the opening cysteine and the closing phenylalanine or tryptophan. Fields, in order: clone size, J gene, D gene, V gene, CDR3 protein, CDR3 DNA. D genes are given only for firm matches. Part of the rows lack a size; the others show once, few, many or a class for expanded clones.

size: .; J: TRBJ2-3; D: TRBD2; V: TRBV13; CDR3: CASSSTGLAGDITDTQYF; DNA: TGTGCCAGCAGCTCAACAGGACTAGCGGGAGATATAACCGATACGCAGTATTTT
size: .; J: TRBJ2-2; D: .; V: TRBV11-3; CDR3: CASTWTANTGELFF; DNA: TGTGCCAGCACCTGGACAGCGAACACCGGGGAGCTGTTTTTT
size: .; J: TRBJ2-7; D: .; V: TRBV5-4; CDR3: CAIPGAPNMDEQYF; DNA: TGTGCCATCCCGGGAGCACCTAATATGGACGAGCAGTACTTC
size: once; J: TRBJ1-2; D: .; V: TRBV7-9; CDR3: CASSIVPQGVGGYTF; DNA: TGTGCCAGCAGTATAGTTCCCCAAGGGGTAGGTGGCTACACCTTC
size: .; J: TRBJ1-1; D: .; V: TRBV7-2; CDR3: CASSLWQNTEAFF; DNA: TGTGCCAGCAGCTTATGGCAGAACACTGAAGCTTTCTTT
size: .; J: TRBJ2-1; D: .; V: TRBV9; CDR3: CASGYDEQFF; DNA: TGTGCCTCGGGGTACGATGAGCAGTTCTTC
size: .; J: TRBJ2-2; D: .; V: TRBV7-9; CDR3: CASSLQESGELFF; DNA: TGTGCTAGCAGCTTGCAGGAATCCGGGGAGCTGTTTTTT
size: .; J: TRBJ1-2; D: .; V: TRBV7-9; CDR3: CASSLVLGQGTNYGYTF; DNA: TGTGCCAGCAGCTTAGTCCTAGGGCAGGGCACTAACTATGGCTACACCTTC
size: .; J: TRBJ2-7; D: .; V: TRBV27; CDR3: CASSWSGRSYEQYF; DNA: TGTGCCAGCAGTTGGAGCGGCCGCTCCTACGAGCAGTACTTC
size: .; J: TRBJ1-2; D: .; V: TRBV6-1; CDR3: CASSEGRAGLGYGYTF; DNA: TGTGCCAGCAGTGAAGGTCGCGCGGGTCTCGGTTATGGCTACACCTTC
size: .; J: TRBJ2-7; D: .; V: TRBV28; CDR3: CASQRNSYEQYF; DNA: TGTGCCAGCCAGCGTAACTCCTACGAGCAGTACTTC
size: few; J: TRBJ2-1; D: TRBD2; V: TRBV30; CDR3: CAWSVLAADYNEQFF; DNA: TGTGCCTGGAGTGTACTAGCGGCTGATTACAATGAGCAGTTCTTC
size: .; J: TRBJ2-3; D: .; V: TRBV5-1; CDR3: CASSLVSNTDTQYF; DNA: TGCGCCAGCAGCTTGGTGTCCAACACAGATACGCAGTATTTT
size: .; J: TRBJ2-1; D: .; V: TRBV7-2; CDR3: CASSLLNEQFF; DNA: TGTGCCAGCAGCCTCCTTAATGAGCAGTTCTTC
size: .; J: TRBJ2-2; D: TRBD1; V: TRBV6-1; CDR3: CASRGQPGTGELFF; DNA: TGTGCCAGCAGGGGACAGCCTGGCACCGGGGAGCTGTTTTTT
size: .; J: TRBJ2-2; D: .; V: TRBV19; CDR3: CASSIGEGSYTGELFF; DNA: TGTGCCAGTAGTATAGGTGAGGGCTCGTACACCGGGGAGCTGTTTTTT
size: .; J: TRBJ2-7; D: TRBD2; V: TRBV25-1; CDR3: CASSGGLALYEQYF; DNA: TGTGCCAGCAGTGGGGGACTAGCGCTCTACGAGCAGTACTTC
size: .; J: TRBJ2-1; D: .; V: TRBV5-1; CDR3: CASSLEAGRNEQFF; DNA: TGCGCCAGCAGCTTGGAGGCAGGGCGCAATGAGCAGTTCTTC
size: .; J: TRBJ2-1; D: TRBD2; V: TRBV12-5; CDR3: CASEVAGRSGSEQFF; DNA: TGTGCTAGTGAGGTAGCGGGACGATCGGGTAGTGAGCAGTTCTTC
size: once; J: TRBJ2-7; D: TRBD2; V: TRBV7-9; CDR3: CASSLGLADPYEQYF; DNA: TGTGCCAGCAGCTTAGGTCTAGCGGACCCCTACGAGCAGTACTTC
size: .; J: TRBJ2-7; D: .; V: TRBV7-8; CDR3: CASTITGKGEQYF; DNA: TGTGCCAGCACCATAACAGGGAAAGGCGAGCAGTACTTC
size: .; J: TRBJ2-1; D: .; V: TRBV7-2; CDR3: CASRFTASANEQFF; DNA: TGTGCCAGCAGATTCACAGCTAGCGCCAATGAGCAGTTCTTC
size: .; J: TRBJ2-1; D: .; V: TRBV28; CDR3: CASSLGGEGSYNEQFF; DNA: TGTGCCAGCAGTTTAGGCGGGGAAGGCTCCTACAATGAGCAGTTCTTC
size: .; J: TRBJ2-3; D: TRBD1; V: TRBV6-5; CDR3: CASSLRGTGTDTQYF; DNA: TGTGCCAGCAGTCTCCGAGGGACAGGCACAGATACGCAGTATTTT
size: .; J: TRBJ2-7; D: TRBD2; V: TRBV19; CDR3: CASSMVWTSRNYEQYF; DNA: TGTGCCAGTAGTATGGTTTGGACTAGCAGAAACTACGAGCAGTACTTC
size: .; J: TRBJ2-1; D: .; V: TRBV7-2; CDR3: CASSFNRAGEQFF; DNA: TGTGCCAGCAGCTTTAACAGGGCCGGTGAGCAGTTCTTC
size: .; J: TRBJ2-1; D: .; V: TRBV29-1; CDR3: CSVEESHGENEQFF; DNA: TGCAGCGTTGAAGAATCACACGGGGAGAATGAGCAGTTCTTC
size: .; J: TRBJ1-5; D: .; V: TRBV23-1; CDR3: CASSQSLGTINQPQHF; DNA: TGCGCCAGCAGTCAATCCCTCGGGACAATCAATCAGCCCCAGCATTTT
size: .; J: TRBJ1-4; D: TRBD1; V: TRBV19; CDR3: CASRETGGGEKLFF; DNA: TGTGCCAGTAGGGAGACAGGGGGTGGAGAAAAACTGTTTTTT
size: .; J: TRBJ2-7; D: TRBD1; V: TRBV27; CDR3: CASSFIQGHGEQYF; DNA: TGTGCCAGCAGTTTTATACAGGGGCATGGCGAGCAGTACTTC
size: .; J: TRBJ2-5; D: .; V: TRBV5-1; CDR3: CASSLVSAGQETQYF; DNA: TGCGCCAGCAGCTTGGTTTCGGCAGGCCAAGAGACCCAGTACTTC
size: .; J: TRBJ2-7; D: TRBD1; V: TRBV19; CDR3: CASSIGQGLEQYF; DNA: TGTGCCAGTAGTATCGGACAGGGACTCGAGCAGTACTTC
size: .; J: TRBJ2-2; D: TRBD2; V: TRBV5-5; CDR3: CASSLVPSGTRTGELFF; DNA: TGTGCCAGCAGCTTGGTCCCTAGCGGGACGAGAACCGGGGAGCTGTTTTTT
size: .; J: TRBJ2-7; D: TRBD1; V: TRBV18; CDR3: CASSPPGQGAYEQYF; DNA: TGTGCCAGCTCACCACCGGGACAGGGGGCCTACGAGCAGTACTTC
size: .; J: TRBJ1-2; D: TRBD1; V: TRBV30; CDR3: CAWRSDRVRGYTF; DNA: TGTGCCTGGAGATCGGACAGGGTGAGGGGCTACACCTTC
size: .; J: TRBJ2-7; D: TRBD2; V: TRBV9; CDR3: CASSASGGNYEQYF; DNA: TGTGCCAGCAGCGCGAGCGGGGGAAACTACGAGCAGTACTTC
size: .; J: TRBJ1-2; D: .; V: TRBV7-3; CDR3: CASSPGGTEANYGYTF; DNA: TGTGCCAGCAGCCCCGGGGGGACGGAAGCTAACTATGGCTACACCTTC
size: .; J: TRBJ1-3; D: .; V: TRBV2; CDR3: CASSVSQSPLITIYF; DNA: TGTGCCAGCAGTGTATCGCAGTCGCCGCTTATCACCATATATTTT
size: .; J: TRBJ2-2; D: .; V: TRBV29-1; CDR3: CSVDPVNTGELFF; DNA: TGCAGCGTTGACCCGGTGAACACCGGGGAGCTGTTTTTT
size: .; J: TRBJ2-7; D: .; V: TRBV29-1; CDR3: CSVLSRGKGYEQYF; DNA: TGCAGCGTTCTCAGTCGCGGGAAGGGATACGAGCAGTACTTC
size: .; J: TRBJ2-3; D: .; V: TRBV5-1; CDR3: CASRSGQGGPADTQYF; DNA: TGCGCCAGCAGATCAGGCCAAGGGGGACCGGCAGATACGCAGTATTTT
size: .; J: TRBJ2-1; D: TRBD2; V: TRBV5-1; CDR3: CASSGEALAGVSEQFF; DNA: TGCGCCAGCAGCGGGGAGGCACTAGCGGGAGTTAGTGAGCAGTTCTTC
size: .; J: TRBJ2-1; D: TRBD2; V: TRBV6-6; CDR3: CASSYKVAGDYNEQFF; DNA: TGTGCCAGCAGTTACAAAGTAGCGGGAGATTACAATGAGCAGTTCTTC
size: .; J: TRBJ2-7; D: .; V: TRBV19; CDR3: CASSSQSILAYEQYF; DNA: TGTGCCAGTAGCAGCCAGTCTATCCTAGCCTACGAGCAGTACTTC
size: .; J: TRBJ2-1; D: TRBD2; V: TRBV6-5; CDR3: CASSYWGTSPTQQFF; DNA: TGTGCCAGCAGTTACTGGGGGACTAGTCCCACCCAGCAGTTCTTC
size: .; J: TRBJ2-1; D: TRBD2; V: TRBV28; CDR3: CASSPGLAGHNEQFF; DNA: TGTGCCAGCAGTCCCGGACTAGCGGGACACAATGAGCAGTTCTTC